Given below is one T cell receptor (beta chain) in context. Its antigen target is currently unknown. No base-level quality is on record; no much larger clone is a single base apart. These data come from a study of T cell repertoires in cytomegalovirus infection (dated by TCRdb to about 2019). About the full investigation: Donor HLA type was relevant to the analysis, as public TCR beta signatures indicated carriage of CMV infection together with the matching HLA type. Beyond this particular receptor, the publication reports: In the ex vivo response, HLA-C-restricted CMV-specific TCR beta clonotypes were dominant, and in two of eight donors the single most frequent clonotype came from this HLA-C-restricted group. Cumulative frequency of public TCR beta family members discriminated carriers of CMV infection plus the relevant HLA type in this cohort and an independent approximately 360-donor cohort.

Based on the germline V gene, the CDR1 and CDR2 sequences are SGHRS and YFSETQ. The CDR3 measures 14 amino acids from cysteine to phenylalanine. Of the read, only the CDR3 DNA is kept; its 42 bases are in frame from base 1. V is pared back by 2 bases and J by 2 bases, with 10 bases lying between the germline termini. The sample was run on an Illumina HiSeq 1500. TCRdb handled the public reads itself, with Q25 trimming in fastp and clone calling in MiXCR, and kept productive beta chains. Merged by CDR3 protein, the rows form single entries marked with the most common genes and DNA. This sample lists around 260,000 distinct CDR3 sequences; approximately 8.3% were detected once. Together, the top ten hold around 15% of the sample.

This clonotype was sampled from a human donor in good health (CMV status not recorded). Some clones in this sample may be carry-over from other donors' samples. Sequencing input: PBMCs. In this chain, TRBV5-1 is recombined with TRBJ1-1; the D gene assignment is ambiguous. The base sequence is TGCGCCAGCAGCTTTTTAGCCTTAAACACTGAAGCTTTCTTT. This yields the protein CASSFLALNTEAFF. Full variable domain (CDR3 extended with the reference TRBV5-1 and TRBJ1-1 proteins): KAGVTQTPRYLIKTRGQQVTLSCSPISGHRSVSWYQQTPGQGLQFLFEYFSETQRNKGNFPGRFSGRQFSNSRSEMNVSTLELGDSALYLCASSFLALNTEAFFGQGTRLTVV.